The rows below give T cell receptor beta chains drawn from one sample of a study. TCRdb fed the 5' RACE reads into MiXCR, producing one record per CDR3 protein. The table has about 54,000 distinct CDR3 sequences, approximately 17% seen once. Sequenced material: naive CD4+ T cells sorted from blood. Receptors were obtained from a female donor with breast cancer. Each CDR3 is given with its conserved first and last residue. A D gene is named only where the DNA matches it firmly. Some rows mark clone size as missing; the rest say once, few, many or name a class of expanded clone.

v_gene	len	j_gene	d_gene	abundance	CDR3nt	CDR3aa
TRBV3-1	17	TRBJ2-6	.	.	TGCGCCAGCAGCCTACAGACCGCCACCCCTGGGGCCAACGCCCTGACTTTC	CASSLQTATPGANALTF
TRBV27	14	TRBJ2-7	.	.	TGTGCCAGCAAAAGGGGCAGGGGATCGGGGGAGCAGTACTTC	CASKRGRGSGEQYF
TRBV10-3	14	TRBJ2-5	.	few	TGTGCCATCAGTGATTCAGGGAAGAGGGAGACCCAGTACTTC	CAISDSGKRETQYF
TRBV7-2	13	TRBJ2-5	.	.	TGTGCCAGCAGCCCCCCCCCGGAAGAGACCCAGTACTTC	CASSPPPEETQYF
TRBV20-1	15	TRBJ2-1	TRBD2	.	TGCAGTGCTGGAAGCGGGAGGGCCAGATTTTATGAGCAGTTCTTC	CSAGSGRARFYEQFF
TRBV12-3/TRBV12-4	14	TRBJ1-1	.	few	TGTGCCAGCAGTCCACTTGAAGTCAACACTGAAGCTTTCTTT	CASSPLEVNTEAFF
TRBV27	14	TRBJ1-1	.	.	TGTGCCAGCAGTTTGGGCAGATCGAACACTGAAGCTTTCTTT	CASSLGRSNTEAFF
TRBV4-2	16	TRBJ2-1	TRBD2	many	TGTGCCAGCAGCCCTACTAGCGGGAGTTCCTACAATGAGCAGTTCTTC	CASSPTSGSSYNEQFF
TRBV7-7	15	TRBJ2-5	.	many	TGTGCTAGCAGCCCAACGATAGGTGCGCCAGAGACCCAGTACTTC	CASSPTIGAPETQYF
TRBV10-1	12	TRBJ1-1	.	.	TGCGCCAGCAGTGAGTCGACAGGACCTGCTTTCTTT	CASSESTGPAFF
TRBV4-1	14	TRBJ2-5	.	few	TGCGCCAGTGGGTCCGCGGGGTCAGTCGAGACCCAGTACTTC	CASGSAGSVETQYF
TRBV7-9	13	TRBJ1-1	.	few	TGTGCCAGCAGCGTCCAGGGGTCCACTGAAGCTTTCTTT	CASSVQGSTEAFF
TRBV30	11	TRBJ2-1	.	few	TGTGCCTGGAGTAGAGGGAATGAGCAGTTCTTC	CAWSRGNEQFF
TRBV5-1	15	TRBJ2-1	.	few	TGCGCCAGCAGCTTGGCCCCCCGGTCGGAGCAAGAGCAGTTCTTC	CASSLAPRSEQEQFF
TRBV6-2/TRBV6-3	13	TRBJ2-1	TRBD2	.	TGTGCCAGCAATGCTCATTCTAGCGGGAGTCCGTTCTTC	CASNAHSSGSPFF
TRBV7-7	16	TRBJ2-1	.	few	TGTGCTAGCAGCTTAGGTCCGACAGTCCCCCTGGGTGAGCAGTTCTTC	CASSLGPTVPLGEQFF
TRBV7-9	15	TRBJ1-4	TRBD1	few	TGTGCCAGCAGCTTAGCCGGACAGGGCCACGGGAAACTGTTTTTT	CASSLAGQGHGKLFF
TRBV2	14	TRBJ2-1	TRBD1	few	TGTGCCACCCACGGACAGGGGGCATCGAATGAGCAGTTCTTC	CATHGQGASNEQFF
TRBV9	17	TRBJ1-4	TRBD1	.	TGTGCCAGCAGCGTAACCGGGAGAGGGGGCCTTGGTGAAAAACTGTTTTTT	CASSVTGRGGLGEKLFF
TRBV4-1	14	TRBJ2-1	TRBD2	.	TGCGCCAGCAGCCAAGGAGCGGGAGCAAGTGGGCAGTTCTTC	CASSQGAGASGQFF
TRBV20-1	13	TRBJ2-4	.	many	TGCAGTGCAGCCTATCCGGGACAAAACATTCAGTACTTC	CSAAYPGQNIQYF
TRBV4-1	14	TRBJ2-7	.	many	TGCGCCAGCAGCCAAGGCGGGCACCCCTACGAGCAGTACTTC	CASSQGGHPYEQYF
TRBV15	15	TRBJ2-3	.	.	TGTGCCACCAGCCCGCACAGGTCCTCCACAGATACGCAGTATTTT	CATSPHRSSTDTQYF
TRBV2	14	TRBJ2-7	TRBD2	.	TGTGCCAGCAGTGTGGGGCTAGCGGTGTACGAGCAGTACTTC	CASSVGLAVYEQYF
TRBV18	15	TRBJ2-7	.	.	TGTGCCAGCTCACCAGGGGCGGTAGCGACCTACGAGCAGTACTTC	CASSPGAVATYEQYF
TRBV20-1	11	TRBJ1-4	TRBD1	.	TGCAGTGCTGACCGGGACAGCAAACTGTCTTTT	CSADRDSKLSF
TRBV2	13	TRBJ1-1	.	.	TGTGCCAGCAGTGCCGGGCCGAACACTGAAGCTTTCTTT	CASSAGPNTEAFF
TRBV11-2	15	TRBJ2-1	TRBD2	many	TGTGCCAGCAGCTCCGGACTAGCGGGAGCAAATGAGCAGTTCTTC	CASSSGLAGANEQFF
TRBV7-3	14	TRBJ2-1	TRBD2	.	TGTGCCAGCAGCTTCTTCGGGAGGAGGAATGAGCAGTTCTTC	CASSFFGRRNEQFF